Described below is a single T cell receptor (beta chain) sequence and its context. Antigen unknown. Looked up from germline, CDR1 is SGHRS and CDR2 is YFSETQ. This CDR3 region has 16 residues. Between the trimmed V and J ends, which lost 0 bases and 4 bases, there was a span of 11 bases. All patients were untreated before thyroid surgery. As processed by the authors: What underpinned the distant-metastasis classifier for papillary thyroid cancer was the set of CDR3 differences across clinicopathological groups. Using MiXCR, TCRdb reanalyzed the PCR reads. In this record, the V and J calls reflect TCRdb's handling and not the investigators' own analysis. The sample records some 83,000 clones, around an eighth being singletons. The data were obtained in a study of metastatic and nonmetastatic thyroid tumors. Study-level information: Across blood and tumor or nodule tissue, repertoires from malignant and benign thyroid patients were compared with one another. Study results and limitations: Compared with benign nodules, malignant thyroid tumors were reported to have significantly higher TCR beta diversity in both blood and tumor.

Sequenced input: tumor tissue. The chain couples TRBV5-1 to TRBJ1-6; D gene unclear. This TCR was sampled from a female donor with papillary thyroid cancer or a benign thyroid nodule (not recorded which). Some clones in this sample may be carry-over from other donors' samples. The CDR3 loop reads CASSLGAPTYNSPLHF. CDR3 bases: TGCGCCAGCAGCTTGGGGGCACCTACATATAATTCACCCCTCCACTTT.